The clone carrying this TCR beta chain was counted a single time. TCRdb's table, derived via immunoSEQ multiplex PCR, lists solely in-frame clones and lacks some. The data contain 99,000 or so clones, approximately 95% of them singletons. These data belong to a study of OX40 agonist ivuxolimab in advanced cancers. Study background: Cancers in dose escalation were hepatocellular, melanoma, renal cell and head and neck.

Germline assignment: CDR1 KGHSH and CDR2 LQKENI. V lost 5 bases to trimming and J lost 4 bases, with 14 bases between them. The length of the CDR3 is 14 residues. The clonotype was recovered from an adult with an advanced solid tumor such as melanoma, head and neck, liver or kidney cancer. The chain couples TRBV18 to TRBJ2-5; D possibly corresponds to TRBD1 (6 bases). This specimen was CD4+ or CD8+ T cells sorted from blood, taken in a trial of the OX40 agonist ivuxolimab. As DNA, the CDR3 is TGTGCCAGCTCATCCCCGGGACAAAGAGAGACCCAGTACTTC. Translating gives CASSSPGQRETQYF.